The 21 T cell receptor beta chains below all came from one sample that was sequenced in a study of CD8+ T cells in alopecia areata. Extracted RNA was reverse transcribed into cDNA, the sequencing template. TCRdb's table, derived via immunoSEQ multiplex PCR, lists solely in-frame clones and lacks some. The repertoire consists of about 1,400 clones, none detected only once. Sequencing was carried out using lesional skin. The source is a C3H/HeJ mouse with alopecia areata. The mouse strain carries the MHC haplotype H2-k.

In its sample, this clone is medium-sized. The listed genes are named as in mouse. CDR3 amino acids: CTCSGGQGRAETLYF. The DNA read from the CDR3 is TGCACCTGCAGTGGGGGACAGGGGAGGGCAGAA. This chain joins TRBV1 and TRBJ2-3; 10 nucleotides align to TRBD1. The observed sequence ends 4 residues before the CDR3 terminus, with the missing tail filled in from the germline J gene. CDR1 and CDR2 from the germline V gene are NSQYPW and LRSPGD (reference sequence). This CDR3 has 15 residues. With 4 bases clipped from V and 3 bases from J, the junction kept 4 bases outside the gene matches.

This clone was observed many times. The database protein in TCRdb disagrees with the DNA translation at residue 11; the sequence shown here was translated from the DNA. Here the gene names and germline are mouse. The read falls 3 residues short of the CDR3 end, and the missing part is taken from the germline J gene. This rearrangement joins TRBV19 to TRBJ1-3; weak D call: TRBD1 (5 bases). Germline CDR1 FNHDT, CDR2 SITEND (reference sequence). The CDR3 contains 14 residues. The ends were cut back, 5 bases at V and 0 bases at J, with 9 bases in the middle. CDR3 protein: CASRWGVSGNTLYF. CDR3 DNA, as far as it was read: TGTGCCAGCAGGTGGGGGGTTTCTGGAAATACG.

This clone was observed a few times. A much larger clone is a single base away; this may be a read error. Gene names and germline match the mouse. The CDR3 sequence is CASSGTGNSDYTF. The sequenced part of the CDR3 DNA is TGTGCCAGCAGTGGTACAGGGAACTCC. The chain carries TRBV14 and TRBJ1-2; a possible D gene is TRBD1 (6 bases). The DNA ends 4 residues before the CDR3 does, and the rest of the CDR3 is filled in from the germline J gene. The CDR3 is 13 amino acids. V lost 4 bases and J 2 bases, leaving 9 bases between the germline ends. Germline V lookup: CDR1 SGHDT, CDR2 FRDEAV.

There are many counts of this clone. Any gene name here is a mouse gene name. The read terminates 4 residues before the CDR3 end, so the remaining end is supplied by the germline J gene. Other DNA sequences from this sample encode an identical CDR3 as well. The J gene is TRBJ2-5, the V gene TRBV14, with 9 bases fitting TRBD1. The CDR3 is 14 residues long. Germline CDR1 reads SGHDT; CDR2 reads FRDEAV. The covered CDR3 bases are TGTGCCAGCAGCCTGGGGGACAGGGAAGAC. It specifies CASSLGDRED. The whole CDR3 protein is CASSLGDREDTQYF.

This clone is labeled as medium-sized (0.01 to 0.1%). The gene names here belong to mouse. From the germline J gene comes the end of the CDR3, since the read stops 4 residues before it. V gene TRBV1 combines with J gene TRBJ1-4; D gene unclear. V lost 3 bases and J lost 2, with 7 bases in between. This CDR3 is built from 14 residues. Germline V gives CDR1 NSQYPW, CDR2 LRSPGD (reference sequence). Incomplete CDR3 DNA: TGCACCTGCAGTGCTTTCCAGTCCAACGAA. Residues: CTCSAFQSNE. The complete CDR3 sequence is CTCSAFQSNERLFF.

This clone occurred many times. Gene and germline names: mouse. Partial CDR3 DNA: TGTGCCAGCAGCCCCCGGGACTGGGGGTAT. Translating it yields CASSPRDWGY. The whole CDR3 sequence reads CASSPRDWGYEQYF. The rearrangement links TRBV5 to TRBJ2-7; 11 bases align to TRBD2. The read halts 4 residues ahead of the CDR3 end, with the missing end drawn from the germline J gene. This CDR3 comprises 14 residues. Germline V gene data show CDR1 as LGHNA and CDR2 as YNLKQL (reference sequence).

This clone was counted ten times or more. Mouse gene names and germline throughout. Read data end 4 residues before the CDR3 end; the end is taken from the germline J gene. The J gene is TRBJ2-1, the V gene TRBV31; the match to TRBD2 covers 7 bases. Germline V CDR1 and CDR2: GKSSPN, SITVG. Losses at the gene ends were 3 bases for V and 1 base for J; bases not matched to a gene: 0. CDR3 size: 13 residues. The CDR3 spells CAWRGGNYAEQFF. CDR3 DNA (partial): TGTGCCTGGAGGGGGGGGAACTATGCT.

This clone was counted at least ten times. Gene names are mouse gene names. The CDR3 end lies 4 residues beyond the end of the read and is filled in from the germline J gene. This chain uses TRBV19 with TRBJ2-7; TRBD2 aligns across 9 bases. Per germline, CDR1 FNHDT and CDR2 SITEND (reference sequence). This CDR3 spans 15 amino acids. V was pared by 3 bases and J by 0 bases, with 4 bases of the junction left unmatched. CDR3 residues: CASSSDWGSSYEQYF. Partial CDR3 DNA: TGTGCCAGCAGTAGCGACTGGGGGAGCTCCTAT.

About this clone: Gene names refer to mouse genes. CDR3 residues: CASGTGDAEQFF. The CDR3 bases that were read are TGTGCCAGCGGGACAGGGGATGCT. This sequence joins TRBV13-3 and TRBJ2-1; 10 bases align to TRBD1. The read ends 4 residues early relative to the CDR3; the germline J gene fills the gap. Germline lookup yields CDR1 NNHDY and CDR2 SYVADS. The CDR3 totals 12 residues. With 7 bases clipped from V and 5 bases from J, the junction kept 0 bases outside the gene matches.

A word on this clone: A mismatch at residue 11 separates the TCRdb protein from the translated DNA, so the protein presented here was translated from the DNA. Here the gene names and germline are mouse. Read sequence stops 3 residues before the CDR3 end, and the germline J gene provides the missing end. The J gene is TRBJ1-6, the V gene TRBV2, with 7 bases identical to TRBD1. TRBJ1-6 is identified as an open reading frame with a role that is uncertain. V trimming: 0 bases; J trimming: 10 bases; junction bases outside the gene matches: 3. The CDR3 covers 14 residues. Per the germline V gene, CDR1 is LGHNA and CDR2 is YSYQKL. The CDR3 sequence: CASSQDHRGSPLYF. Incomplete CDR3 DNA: TGTGCCAGCAGCCAAGATCACAGGGGATCGCCC.

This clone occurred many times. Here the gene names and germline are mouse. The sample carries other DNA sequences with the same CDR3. CDR3 DNA, as far as it was read: TGTGCCAGCAGTCTACAGGGAGCAAACACA. As protein: CASSLQGANT. The CDR3 reads in full as CASSLQGANTEVFF. The chain combines TRBV19 with TRBJ1-1; D is possibly TRBD1 (6 bases). The read terminates 4 residues before the CDR3 end, so the remaining end is supplied by the germline J gene. V was pared by 4 bases and J by 0 bases, with 10 bases between. The CDR3 runs 14 residues. Per the germline V gene, CDR1 is FNHDT and CDR2 is SITEND (reference sequence).

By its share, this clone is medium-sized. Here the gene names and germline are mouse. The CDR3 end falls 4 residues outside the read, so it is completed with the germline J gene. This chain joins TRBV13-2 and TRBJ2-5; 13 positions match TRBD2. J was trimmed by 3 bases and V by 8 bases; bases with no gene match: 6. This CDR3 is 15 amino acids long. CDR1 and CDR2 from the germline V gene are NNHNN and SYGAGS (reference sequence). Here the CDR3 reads CASSGTGGDQDTQYF. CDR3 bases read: TGTGCCAGTTCCGGGACTGGGGGGGATCAAGAC.

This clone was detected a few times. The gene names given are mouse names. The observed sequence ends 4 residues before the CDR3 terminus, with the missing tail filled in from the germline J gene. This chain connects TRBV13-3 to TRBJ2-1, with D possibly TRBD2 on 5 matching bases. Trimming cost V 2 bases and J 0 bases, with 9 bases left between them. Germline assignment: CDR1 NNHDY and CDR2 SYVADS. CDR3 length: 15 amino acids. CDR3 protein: CASSETWGNYAEQFF. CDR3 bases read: TGTGCCAGCAGTGAAACGTGGGGTAACTATGCT.

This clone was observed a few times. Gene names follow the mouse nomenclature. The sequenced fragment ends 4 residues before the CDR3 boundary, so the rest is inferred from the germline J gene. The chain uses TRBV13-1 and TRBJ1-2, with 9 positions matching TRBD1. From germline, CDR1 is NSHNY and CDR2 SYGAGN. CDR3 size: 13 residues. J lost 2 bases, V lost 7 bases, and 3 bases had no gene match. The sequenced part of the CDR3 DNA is TGTGCCAGCGGTGGGACAGGGAACTCC. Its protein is CASGGTGNS. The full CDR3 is CASGGTGNSDYTF.

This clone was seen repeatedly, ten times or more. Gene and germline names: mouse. The DNA read from the CDR3 is TGCACCTGCAGTGCCCAGGGAGGTCAAAAC. It is translated as CTCSAQGGQN. The whole CDR3 reads CTCSAQGGQNTLYF. The genes are TRBV1 and TRBJ2-4; D may be TRBD1 (5 bases). The read finishes 4 residues shy of the CDR3 end, and the germline J gene is used to complete it. CDR1 NSQYPW and CDR2 LRSPGD come from the germline V gene (reference sequence). Trimming left V 3 bases short and J 1 base short, with 8 bases between. This CDR3 spans 14 amino acids.

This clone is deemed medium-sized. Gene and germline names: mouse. CDR3 DNA (partial): TGCACCTGCAGTGGACAGGGAACA. This sequence encodes CTCSGQGT. The entire CDR3 is CTCSGQGTEVFF. The chain joins TRBV1 to TRBJ1-1; 7 bases fit TRBD1. Coverage ceases 4 residues before the CDR3 finishes, and the germline J gene fills in the end. The CDR3 totals 12 residues. Germline CDR1 reads NSQYPW; CDR2 reads LRSPGD (reference sequence).

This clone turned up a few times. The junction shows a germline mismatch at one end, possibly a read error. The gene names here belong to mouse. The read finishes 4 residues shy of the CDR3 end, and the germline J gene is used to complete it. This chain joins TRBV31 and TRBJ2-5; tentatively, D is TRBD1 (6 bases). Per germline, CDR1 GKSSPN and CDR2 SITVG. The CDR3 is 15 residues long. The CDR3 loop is CTWSLREGGQDTQYF. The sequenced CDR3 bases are TGTACCTGGAGTCTAAGGGAAGGGGGCCAAGAC. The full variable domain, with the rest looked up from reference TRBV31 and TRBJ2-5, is AQTIHQWPVAEIKAVGSPLSLGCTIKGKSSPNLYWYWQATGGTLQQLFYSITVGQVESVVQLNLSASRPKDDQFILSTEKLLLSHSGFYLCTWSLREGGQDTQYFGPGTRLLVL.

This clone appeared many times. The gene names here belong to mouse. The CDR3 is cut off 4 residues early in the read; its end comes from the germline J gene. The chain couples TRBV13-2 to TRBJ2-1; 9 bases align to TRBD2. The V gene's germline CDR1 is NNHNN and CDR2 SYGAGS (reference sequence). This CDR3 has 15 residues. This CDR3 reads CASGDALGGRAEQFF. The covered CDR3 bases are TGTGCCAGCGGTGATGCCCTGGGGGGGAGGGCT.

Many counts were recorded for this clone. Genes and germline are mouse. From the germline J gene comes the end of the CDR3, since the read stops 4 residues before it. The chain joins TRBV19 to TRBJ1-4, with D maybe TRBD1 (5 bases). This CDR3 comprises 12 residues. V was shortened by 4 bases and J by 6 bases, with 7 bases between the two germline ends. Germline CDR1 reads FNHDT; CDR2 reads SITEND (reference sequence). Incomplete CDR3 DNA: TGTGCCAGCAGTTCGACAGACGAA. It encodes CASSSTDE. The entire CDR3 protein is CASSSTDERLFF.

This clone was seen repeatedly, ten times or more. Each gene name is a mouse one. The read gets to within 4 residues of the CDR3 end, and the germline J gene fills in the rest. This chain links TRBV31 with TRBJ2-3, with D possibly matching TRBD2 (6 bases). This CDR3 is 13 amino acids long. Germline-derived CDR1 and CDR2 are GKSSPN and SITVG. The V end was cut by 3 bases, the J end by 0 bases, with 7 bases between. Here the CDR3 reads CAWRLGSAETLYF. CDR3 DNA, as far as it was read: TGTGCCTGGAGACTGGGTAGTGCAGAA.

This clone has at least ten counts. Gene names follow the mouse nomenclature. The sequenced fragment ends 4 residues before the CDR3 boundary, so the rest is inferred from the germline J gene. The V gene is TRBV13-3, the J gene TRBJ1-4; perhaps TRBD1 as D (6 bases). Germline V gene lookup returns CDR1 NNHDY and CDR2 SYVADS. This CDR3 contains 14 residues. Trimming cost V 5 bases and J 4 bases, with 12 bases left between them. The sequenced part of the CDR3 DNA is TGTGCCAGCAGGCCGGGACAAATCAACGAA. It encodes CASRPGQINE. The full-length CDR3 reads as CASRPGQINERLFF.